Listed below are T cell receptor beta chains from one sample, sequenced in a study of CD8 T cells in Susac syndrome. TCRdb used MiXCR to reprocess the immunoSEQ multiplex PCR reads, holding one entry per CDR3 protein. Of under 200,000 distinct CDR3 sequences in the sample, about 94% were seen once. Sequenced input: CD4+ T cells from PBMCs. These receptors were collected from a human donor with Susac syndrome. Both conserved end residues are part of each CDR3. D genes are given only for firm matches. The size of a clone is reported for some rows only, either as once, few or many, or as a class for expanded clones.

clone_size d_call j_call v_call cdr3_nt cdr3_aa
. . TRBJ2-7 TRBV5-1 TGCGCCAGCAGCTTGAGTCGAGGGAGCGACGAGCAGTACTTC CASSLSRGSDEQYF
. TRBD1 TRBJ1-2 TRBV29-1 TGCAGCGTTAGAACCGGGACAGGGGGCAGTGGCTACACCTTC CSVRTGTGGSGYTF
. . TRBJ1-2 TRBV5-4 TGTGCCAGCAGCTTGGGGCCCAGGACTCCCTATGGCTACACCTTC CASSLGPRTPYGYTF
. TRBD2 TRBJ2-1 TRBV27 TGTGCCAGCAGTTTACGGTTAGCGGGGGGACGGGGTGAGCAGTTCTTC CASSLRLAGGRGEQFF
. TRBD1 TRBJ1-1 TRBV7-3 TGTGCCAGCAGCTCCCCCGGGACAGGGAACACTGAAGCTTTCTTT CASSSPGTGNTEAFF
. TRBD1 TRBJ2-2 TRBV9 TGTGCCAGCAGCGTAGTAGCAGGGGGTACCGGGGAGCTGTTTTTT CASSVVAGGTGELFF
. TRBD1 TRBJ1-1 TRBV4-3 TGCGCCAGCAGCCAAGATCATCGGGACAGGGGAGGGTACACTGAAGCTTTCTTT CASSQDHRDRGGYTEAFF
. TRBD1 TRBJ1-5 TRBV15 TGTGCCACCAGTCTCAGGGGGAGGCAGCCCCAGCATTTT CATSLRGRQPQHF
. TRBD1 TRBJ2-7 TRBV2 TGTGCCAGCAAGAAGGACAGGGAACGGGAGCAGTACTTC CASKKDREREQYF
. TRBD2 TRBJ2-5 TRBV5-4 TGTGCCAGCAGCAAGGGACTAGCGGGGGAAGGGGAGACCCAGTACTTC CASSKGLAGEGETQYF
. . TRBJ2-1 TRBV7-9 TGTGCCAGCAGCTTACAGAATGAGCAGTTCTTC CASSLQNEQFF
. . TRBJ1-6 TRBV20-1 TGCAGTGCTATCCCTGGCCACAATAATTCACCCCTCCACTTT CSAIPGHNNSPLHF
once . TRBJ2-1 TRBV12-3/TRBV12-4 TGTGCCAGCAGTGACAGCGTGAAGAATGAGCAGTTCTTC CASSDSVKNEQFF